A selection of T cell receptor beta chains follows, all from one sample in a study of a mutant IDH1 vaccine in newly diagnosed glioma. Repertoires were generated with immunoSEQ multiplex PCR, while TCRdb's copy carries only in-frame clones and drops some. The sample shows under 55,000 clones, roughly nine tenths of them seen only once. No antigen has been identified for these receptors. This sample comprised PBMCs, obtained from a glioma patient whose treatment included an IDH1 peptide vaccine. These receptors all come from a man aged 50-59 years with glioma. Each CDR3 is given with its conserved first and last residue. The D gene is left open where the match is weak. Size is stated for part of the rows, as once, few or many counts, or as a class when the clone is expanded.

clone_size	j_call	d_call	v_call	cdr3_aa	cdr3_nt
NA	TRBJ2-5	TRBD2	TRBV6-1	CASSEQVGGGATETQYF	TGTGCCAGCAGTGAACAGGTTGGCGGGGGGGCTACAGAGACCCAGTACTTC
NA	TRBJ2-7	NA	TRBV28	CASRPVGSYEQYF	TGTGCCAGCAGGCCCGTGGGGTCCTACGAGCAGTACTTC
NA	TRBJ1-1	TRBD1	TRBV27	CASSRTGNTEAFF	TGTGCCAGCAGTAGGACAGGGAACACTGAAGCTTTCTTT
NA	TRBJ1-1	NA	TRBV19	CASRFKVRDVTEAFF	TGTGCCAGTAGATTCAAGGTCCGGGATGTTACTGAAGCTTTCTTT
NA	TRBJ1-1	TRBD1	TRBV28	CASSLPRGQGEAFF	TGTGCCAGCAGTCTCCCCCGCGGACAGGGCGAAGCTTTCTTT
NA	TRBJ1-4	NA	TRBV11-2	CASSLGAVLNEKLFF	TGTGCCAGCAGCTTAGGGGCAGTCCTTAATGAAAAACTGTTTTTT
NA	TRBJ1-5	NA	TRBV30	CAWRRGPGQPQHF	TGTGCCTGGCGCCGGGGGCCGGGTCAGCCCCAGCATTTT
NA	TRBJ1-5	NA	TRBV7-9	CASSPRRGQPQHF	TGTGCCAGCAGCCCCCGGCGGGGACAGCCCCAGCATTTT
NA	TRBJ1-5	NA	TRBV28	CASSLVRVPQDF	TGTGCCAGCAGTTTAGTCAGGGTCCCTCAGGATTTT
NA	TRBJ2-5	NA	TRBV11-1	CASGGGPQETQYF	TGTGCCAGCGGGGGAGGTCCTCAAGAGACCCAGTACTTC
NA	TRBJ2-6	NA	TRBV9	CASSDSSYSGANVLTF	TGTGCCAGCAGCGACAGTTCTTACTCTGGGGCCAACGTCCTGACTTTC
NA	TRBJ2-7	NA	TRBV4-2	CASSQEENEQYF	TGTGCCAGCAGCCAAGAAGAGAACGAGCAGTACTTC
NA	TRBJ2-1	NA	TRBV7-2	CASSLVPSAARGPYNEQFF	TGTGCCAGCAGCTTAGTTCCTAGTGCGGCCCGCGGCCCCTACAATGAGCAGTTCTTC
NA	TRBJ1-2	TRBD1	TRBV5-6	CASSSRDRGVYGYTF	TGTGCCAGCAGCTCCCGGGACAGGGGGGTTTATGGCTACACCTTC
once	TRBJ2-6	NA	TRBV2	CASIFSLSGANVLTF	TGTGCCAGCATTTTCTCCCTCTCTGGGGCCAACGTCCTGACTTTC
NA	TRBJ2-7	TRBD2	TRBV27	CASSWTGEGYEQYF	TGTGCCAGCAGCTGGACCGGGGAGGGCTACGAGCAGTACTTC
NA	TRBJ1-6	TRBD1	TRBV4-3	CASSQTGTAYNSPLHF	TGCGCCAGCAGCCAAACCGGGACAGCCTATAATTCACCCCTCCACTTT
NA	TRBJ2-7	NA	TRBV4-1	CASSQDPLYEQYF	TGCGCCAGCAGCCAAGATCCCCTCTACGAGCAGTACTTC
NA	TRBJ2-2	NA	TRBV27	CASSRTVNTGELFF	TGTGCCAGCAGTAGGACAGTGAACACCGGGGAGCTGTTTTTT
once	TRBJ2-7	NA	TRBV6-1	CASSDDRDYYEQYF	TGTGCCAGCAGTGACGACAGAGATTACTACGAGCAGTACTTC
NA	TRBJ2-5	TRBD2	TRBV7-7	CASSLTWGGETQYF	TGTGCTAGCAGCCTCACTTGGGGGGGGGAGACCCAGTACTTC
NA	TRBJ1-5	TRBD1	TRBV27	CASRDGDRGQGGNQPQHF	TGTGCCAGCAGGGATGGAGACAGGGGGCAAGGAGGCAATCAGCCCCAGCATTTT
NA	TRBJ2-3	NA	TRBV28	CASSLVGTDTQYF	TGTGCCAGCAGTTTAGTAGGGACAGATACGCAGTATTTT
once	TRBJ2-3	TRBD1	TRBV5-6	CASSLGGQGADTQYF	TGTGCCAGCAGCTTGGGGGGACAGGGGGCAGATACGCAGTATTTT
NA	TRBJ2-1	TRBD1	TRBV19	CASMGDSFYNEQFF	TGTGCCAGTATGGGGGACAGCTTCTACAATGAGCAGTTCTTC
NA	TRBJ2-1	TRBD1	TRBV5-1	CASSLVGQGYNEQFF	TGCGCCAGCAGCTTGGTCGGACAGGGGTACAATGAGCAGTTCTTC
NA	TRBJ1-1	NA	TRBV5-5	CASSLRLNTEAFF	TGTGCCAGCAGCTTAAGGTTGAACACTGAAGCTTTCTTT
NA	TRBJ2-3	NA	TRBV7-9	CASSLAGGARTDTQYF	TGTGCCAGCAGCTTAGCGGGCGGGGCACGCACAGATACGCAGTATTTT
NA	TRBJ2-5	NA	TRBV2	CASGLALYWQYF	TGTGCCAGCGGGCTAGCCCTCTACTGGCAGTACTTC
NA	TRBJ1-2	TRBD1	TRBV27	CASKTGAEGYTF	TGTGCCAGCAAGACAGGGGCGGAGGGCTACACCTTC
NA	TRBJ1-2	TRBD1	TRBV5-8	CASDGFRDRGSSYGYTF	TGTGCCAGCGATGGGTTCCGGGACAGGGGATCGAGCTATGGCTACACCTTC
NA	TRBJ1-5	TRBD1	TRBV30	CHETGSINQPQHF	TGTCATGAGACAGGGAGCATCAATCAGCCCCAGCATTTT
NA	TRBJ1-4	TRBD1	TRBV6-1	CASSSSTGANEKLFF	TGTGCCAGCAGTTCATCGACAGGGGCTAATGAAAAACTGTTTTTT
NA	TRBJ1-2	NA	TRBV11-2	CASSPYPGTSFGANYGYTF	TGTGCCAGCAGCCCCTACCCCGGGACTTCGTTTGGGGCTAACTATGGCTACACCTTC
once	TRBJ2-7	TRBD1	TRBV5-8	CASSPGQAGDEQYF	TGTGCCAGCTCCCCGGGACAGGCGGGCGACGAGCAGTACTTC
NA	TRBJ1-1	TRBD1	TRBV6-1	CASTEGAVSAFF	TGTGCCAGCACCGAGGGGGCAGTCAGCGCTTTCTTT
NA	TRBJ1-5	NA	TRBV4-1	CASSPPGGSNQPQHF	TGCGCCAGCAGCCCCCCTGGCGGGAGCAATCAGCCCCAGCATTTT
NA	TRBJ1-4	NA	TRBV27	CASSFLNEKLFF	TGTGCCAGCAGTTTCCTTAATGAAAAACTGTTTTTT
NA	TRBJ1-3	NA	TRBV5-6	CASSLDEAISGNTIYF	TGTGCCAGCAGCTTGGATGAGGCGATCTCTGGAAACACCATATATTTT